This TCR beta chain emerged from a study of T cell changes during pregnancy in multiple sclerosis (dated by TCRdb to about 2019). Background for the entire study: The study looked at changes in the T cell repertoire across pregnancy in women with multiple sclerosis.

Notes on this clone: It lacks a known antigen. Base qualities were left out, and no much larger clone turns up one base away.

The CDR3 has 16 amino acids, counting the end cysteine and phenylalanine. Only CDR3 DNA remains: 48 bases, in frame from the first base. Compared with germline, V lacks 6 bases and J lacks 4 bases; bases without a gene match: 11. The germline V gene specifies MDHEN as CDR1 and SYDVKM as CDR2. The library was generated by the immunoSEQ multiplex PCR assay. Entries here come from immuneACCESS through TCRdb and include only in-frame sequences with V and J called. Some clones fail to appear in such tables; in the studies checked, an unresolved V gene covers under half of the shortfall, and the cause of the remainder is unknown. This sample lists about 97,000 clones; 90% were detected once. The ten largest clones add up to 0.7% to 0.9% of the sample.

The sequencing used peripheral blood, collected in the second trimester of pregnancy. The source of this sequence is a female donor in good health, enrolled as a control in a pregnancy study. The chain links TRBV28 with TRBJ1-1, with TRBD1 matching 10 junction bases. The CDR3 region: CASSLGATGGGTEAFF. The DNA sequence is as follows: TGTGCCAGCAGCCTGGGGGCGACAGGGGGCGGCACTGAAGCTTTCTTT.